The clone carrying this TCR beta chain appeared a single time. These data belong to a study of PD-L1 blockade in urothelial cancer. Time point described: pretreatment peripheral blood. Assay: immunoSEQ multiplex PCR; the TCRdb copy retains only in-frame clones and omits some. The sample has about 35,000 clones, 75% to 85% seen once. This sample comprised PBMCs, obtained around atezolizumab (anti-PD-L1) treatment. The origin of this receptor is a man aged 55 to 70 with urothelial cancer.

The CDR3 spells CASSLSQGSSYGYTF. DNA for the CDR3: TGTGCCAGCAGTTTATCCCAGGGCTCCTCCTATGGCTACACCTTC. This chain connects TRBV28 to TRBJ1-2; D may be TRBD1 (5 bases). Germline assignment: CDR1 MDHEN and CDR2 SYDVKM. Trimming took 1 base from V and 4 from J, leaving 13 bases between them. The CDR3 consists of 15 residues.